This T cell receptor (beta chain) was sequenced during a study of T-cell reconstitution after alpha-beta-depleted transplantation in children. General study points: By about two months after transplant, alpha-beta T cells reportedly arose from several hundred graft clones that had expanded. After transplant, high TCRbeta diversity at day 60 in some patients arose from surviving recipient T cells and thymic progenitors.

Concerning this clonotype itself: Its specificity is unknown. One end of the junction is discordant with germline, which a read error may explain.

Unique molecular identifiers were used in preparing the TCRbeta library. TCRdb recomputed calls from the PCR reads with MiXCR, one row per CDR3 protein. The sample has around 600,000 distinct CDR3 sequences, 23% seen once. CDR1 and CDR2 from the germline V gene are DFQATT and SNEGSKA (reference sequence). CDR3 size: 16 residues. V is TRBV20-1 and J is TRBJ2-1; 10 bases fit TRBD2. The starting material was PBMCs, mostly from graft donor cells, obtained 360 days after TCRalphabeta/CD19-depleted stem cell transplant. The receptor was isolated from a boy in the first two years of life who had a stem cell transplant for acute myeloid leukemia, so the T cells may come from the graft donor. The CDR3 sequence: CCAEGGLAVSYNEQFF. For the CDR3, the DNA is TGCTGTGCGGAAGGAGGACTAGCGGTCTCCTACAATGAGCAGTTCTTC.